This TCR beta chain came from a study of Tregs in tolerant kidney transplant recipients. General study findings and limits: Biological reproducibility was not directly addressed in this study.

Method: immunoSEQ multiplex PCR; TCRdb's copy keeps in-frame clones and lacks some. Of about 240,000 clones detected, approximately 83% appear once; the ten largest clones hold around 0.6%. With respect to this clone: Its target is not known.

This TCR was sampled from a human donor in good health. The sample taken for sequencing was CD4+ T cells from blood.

The CDR3 sequence is CASSVRRTRHLGNTIYF. The CDR3 nucleotides read TGTGCCAGCAGCGTACGCCGCACCAGACACCTTGGAAACACCATATATTTT. This chain links TRBV9 with TRBJ1-3; D gene uncertain. Germline V CDR1 and CDR2: SGDLS, YYNGEE. The CDR3 is made up of 17 amino acids. V lost 1 base to trimming and J lost 3 bases, with 17 bases between them. Complete variable domain (other parts from reference TRBV9 and TRBJ1-3): DSGVTQTPKHLITATGQRVTLRCSPRSGDLSVYWYQQSLDQGLQFLIQYYNGEERAKGNILERFSAQQFPDLHSELNLSSLELGDSALYFCASSVRRTRHLGNTIYFGEGSWLTVV.